The 26 T cell receptor beta chains in this list originate from one sample, sequenced in a study of a mutant IDH1 vaccine in newly diagnosed glioma. Assay: immunoSEQ multiplex PCR; the TCRdb copy retains only in-frame clones and omits some. The sample holds about 59,000 clones; more than 85% are singletons and the top ten take about 2.5%. As for time point: baseline, week 1 (first vaccination visit). Treatment meaning: pre-vaccination baseline after standard-of-care therapy. The source was PBMCs, collected from a glioma patient treated with radiotherapy, temozolomide or both. These receptors were taken from a man aged 50 or older with glioma.

The rearrangement links TRBV6-6 to TRBJ1-2, with 10 bases matching TRBD1. Trimming removed 6 bases from V and 8 bases from J; junction bases left unmatched: 6. CDR3 length: 13 residues. CDR1 and CDR2 (germline): MNHNY, SVGAGI (reference sequence). CDR3 in amino acids: CASRRQGAGGYTF. CDR3 bases: TGTGCCAGCAGACGACAGGGGGCAGGCGGCTACACCTTC.

V and J are TRBV5-4 and TRBJ1-1, with D maybe TRBD1 (6 bases). Trimming took off 4 bases at V and 1 base at J, with 20 bases between the two ends. This CDR3 is built from 17 residues. Germline V gene sequence: CDR1 SGHNT, CDR2 YYREEE (reference sequence). CDR3: CASSPRMGARGNTEAFF. The DNA of the CDR3 is TGTGCCAGCAGCCCTAGGATGGGGGCAAGGGGGAACACTGAAGCTTTCTTT.

The V call is TRBV6-4, the J call TRBJ2-3; D is possibly TRBD2 (6 bases). CDR1 is MRHNA, CDR2 SNTAGT, per germline. The CDR3 runs to 15 residues. The V gene lost 2 bases and the J gene lost 2 bases, with 11 bases spanning the gap. CDR3 sequence: CASSDIGTPTDTQYF. In DNA form, the CDR3 reads TGTGCCAGCAGTGACATCGGGACTCCCACAGATACGCAGTATTTT.

The chain combines TRBV7-2 with TRBJ2-7; 7 bases are a match to TRBD2. The CDR3 spans 16 residues. The ends lost 0 bases at V and 3 bases at J; junction bases unmatched: 8. CDR1 is SGHTA and CDR2 is FQGNSA in the germline V gene. CDR3 loop: CASSLARNAGVYEQYF. The DNA for the CDR3 is TGTGCCAGCAGCTTAGCTCGGAATGCGGGGGTCTACGAGCAGTACTTC.

V is TRBV2 and J is TRBJ2-1; tentative D call: TRBD2 (7 bases). The length of the CDR3 is 13 residues. CDR1 SNHLY and CDR2 FYNNEI come from the germline V gene. V was shortened by 6 bases and J by 9 bases, with 15 bases between the two germline ends. The CDR3 protein is CASRGSGGPEQFF. As DNA, the CDR3 is TGTGCCAGCAGGGGATCGGGGGGCCCTGAGCAGTTCTTC.

The rearrangement links TRBV9 to TRBJ2-1; D call uncertain. The V gene's germline CDR1 is SGDLS and CDR2 YYNGEE. There are 13 residues in the CDR3. V shed 2 bases and J shed 5 bases, with 8 bases lying between them. CDR3 loop: CASSVTGHNEQFF. DNA for the CDR3: TGTGCCAGCAGCGTTACGGGCCACAATGAGCAGTTCTTC.

The rearrangement links TRBV6-1 to TRBJ2-2; 7 nucleotides agree with TRBD1. With 1 base clipped from V and 4 bases from J, the junction kept 6 bases outside the gene matches. The CDR3 covers 16 residues. Per the germline V gene, CDR1 is MNHNS and CDR2 is SASEGT. As DNA, the CDR3 is TGTGCCAGCAGTGAAGGAAGGGGGCGGGTCACCGGGGAGCTGTTTTTT. It yields the protein CASSEGRGRVTGELFF.

This clone has just one count. The chain combines TRBV7-8 with TRBJ1-1; D is unresolved. The V end was cut by 1 base, the J end by 0 bases, with 9 bases between. The germline V gene has CDR1 SGHVS and CDR2 FQNEAQ. This CDR3 contains 15 residues. The CDR3 region is CASSLGAKLNTEAFF. In nucleotides, the CDR3 is TGTGCCAGCAGCTTAGGGGCTAAGTTGAACACTGAAGCTTTCTTT.

The chain is built from TRBV15 and TRBJ2-7; tentatively, D is TRBD2 (5 bases). With 0 bases removed from V and 4 bases from J, the gap between germline ends came to 13 bases. The CDR3 covers 15 residues. CDR1 and CDR2 from the germline V gene are LNHNV and YYDKDF (reference sequence). In DNA, the CDR3 is TGTGCCACCAGCAGAGATTCAGGAGGTTCGTACGAGCAGTACTTC. This encodes CATSRDSGGSYEQYF. The full variable domain, completed using reference TRBV15 and TRBJ2-7, is DAMVIQNPRYQVTQFGKPVTLSCSQTLNHNVMYWYQQKSSQAPKLLFHYYDKDFNNEADTPDNFQSRRPNTSFCFLDIRSPGLGDTAMYLCATSRDSGGSYEQYFGPGTRLTVT.

The chain combines TRBV6-4 with TRBJ2-1; perhaps D is TRBD1 or TRBD2 (7 bases each). The CDR3 consists of 17 residues. Germline CDR1 reads MRHNA; CDR2 reads SNTAGT. V lost 3 bases, J lost 2 bases, and 17 bases lay in between. The DNA for the CDR3 is TGTGCCAGCAGTGAAGCAGGGGGAGGGGCGCCCTACAATGAGCAGTTCTTC. Protein: CASSEAGGGAPYNEQFF.

The rearrangement links TRBV4-1 to TRBJ1-1, with D hard to call. Germline values: CDR1 MGHRA, CDR2 YSYEKL. V was trimmed by 0 bases and J by 3 bases, leaving 8 bases between them. The CDR3 totals 14 residues. CDR3 bases: TGCGCCAGCAGCCAAGATACAACAGACACTGAAGCTTTCTTT. Translated, it gives CASSQDTTDTEAFF.

V usage is TRBV7-2 and J usage is TRBJ2-4; TRBD1 might be the D (6 bases). Germline CDR1 reads SGHTA; CDR2 reads FQGNSA. This CDR3 is 16 amino acids long. V lost 3 bases to trimming and J lost 7 bases, with 19 bases between them. The CDR3 nucleotides are TGTGCCAGCAGCTTCAACCCTCAGGGGAAGGTTAACATTCAGTACTTC. Amino acid sequence: CASSFNPQGKVNIQYF.

The chain carries TRBV5-1 and TRBJ2-3, with TRBD2 identical over 11 bases. The CDR3 runs 15 residues. Germline CDR1 SGHRS, CDR2 YFSETQ. With 7 bases clipped from V and 4 bases from J, the junction kept 8 bases outside the gene matches. Written as DNA, the CDR3 is TGCGCCAGCCAACCTAGCGGGGGGTACTCAGATACGCAGTATTTT. Its translation is CASQPSGGYSDTQYF.

As to this clone: The identical CDR3 is also encoded by other nucleotide sequences in the sample. The chain is built from TRBV28 and TRBJ2-7, with D hard to call. V gave up 6 bases and J gave up 4 bases, with 7 bases separating them. Germline values: CDR1 MDHEN, CDR2 SYDVKM. The length of the CDR3 is 11 residues. The CDR3 bases are TGTGCCAGCAGCATAGGGTACGAGCAGTACTTC. It encodes CASSIGYEQYF.

V usage is TRBV20-1 and J usage is TRBJ1-1; D unclear. Germline CDR1 reads DFQATT; CDR2 reads SNEGSKA (reference sequence). Trimming shortened V by 2 bases and J by 6 bases, and 7 bases separated the two germline ends. CDR3 length: 11 residues. The CDR3 reads CSARIGSEAFF. CDR3 DNA: TGCAGTGCTAGAATCGGGTCTGAAGCTTTCTTT.

The V gene is TRBV10-3, the J gene TRBJ1-6; 8 bases are shared with TRBD1. This CDR3 is built from 16 residues. Trimming at V came to 6 bases and at J to 0 bases, leaving 4 bases not matched to a gene. Germline CDR1 and CDR2: ENHRY and SYGVKD. CDR3 amino acids: CAISDRGGSYNSPLHF. The DNA of the CDR3 is TGTGCCATCAGCGACAGGGGAGGCTCCTATAATTCACCCCTCCACTTT.

The V gene is TRBV7-9, the J gene TRBJ2-7; perhaps TRBD1 as D (6 bases). The length of the CDR3 is 15 residues. Germline V gives CDR1 SEHNR, CDR2 FQNEAQ (reference sequence). V was trimmed by 2 bases and J by 2 bases, leaving 13 bases between them. CDR3 in DNA: TGTGCCAGCAGCTTAAAAACAGGGTCCCCCTACGAGCAGTACTTC. Translation: CASSLKTGSPYEQYF.

The chain employs TRBV2 and TRBJ1-5, with a possible D match to TRBD1 (6 bases). The V gene lost 6 bases and the J gene lost 3 bases, with 15 bases spanning the gap. CDR1 is SNHLY and CDR2 is FYNNEI in the germline V gene. The CDR3 totals 15 residues. The CDR3: CASRVDSALNQPQHF. For the CDR3, the DNA is TGTGCCAGCAGGGTGGACAGTGCCCTCAATCAGCCCCAGCATTTT.

The genes are TRBV5-1 and TRBJ2-2; D not certain. Germline CDR1 is SGHRS and CDR2 is YFSETQ. The V end lost 8 bases, the J end lost 2 bases, and 13 bases lay between the germline ends. CDR3 length: 14 residues. CDR3 amino acids: CASSPDENTGELFF. The CDR3, as DNA: TGCGCCAGTTCTCCGGACGAAAACACCGGGGAGCTGTTTTTT. Based on the CDR3 plus reference TRBV5-1 and TRBJ2-2, the full variable domain is KAGVTQTPRYLIKTRGQQVTLSCSPISGHRSVSWYQQTPGQGLQFLFEYFSETQRNKGNFPGRFSGRQFSNSRSEMNVSTLELGDSALYLCASSPDENTGELFFGEGSRLTVL.

The chain links TRBV11-2 to TRBJ1-2; 7 bases fit TRBD1. The CDR3 spans 15 residues. V lost 2 bases and J lost 6; bases outside the gene matches: 9. CDR1 is SGHAT, CDR2 FQNNGV, per germline. The CDR3 sequence is CASSLSPTGSDGYTF. The CDR3 DNA is TGTGCCAGCAGCTTATCCCCGACAGGGTCAGATGGCTACACCTTC.

This rearrangement joins TRBV9 to TRBJ2-3; 7 bases are a match to TRBD1. Germline values: CDR1 SGDLS, CDR2 YYNGEE. Unmatched junction bases numbered 10, after V lost 4 bases and J lost 2 bases. The CDR3 covers 16 residues. The CDR3 region is CASSIGGSTSTDTQYF. As DNA, the CDR3 is TGTGCCAGCAGCATAGGGGGCAGCACTTCCACAGATACGCAGTATTTT.

Only one count was recorded for this clone. The chain uses TRBV19 and TRBJ1-2; D is ambiguous. The germline gives CDR1 LNHDA, CDR2 SQIVND (reference sequence). Trimming cost V 9 bases and J 0 bases, with 14 bases left between them. The CDR3 is made up of 14 amino acids. The CDR3 loop is CASNGWGSNYGYTF. CDR3 DNA sequence: TGTGCCAGCAACGGGTGGGGATCTAACTATGGCTACACCTTC.

The chain links TRBV5-1 to TRBJ1-2, with no clear D. The CDR3 is 12 residues long. Germline V gives CDR1 SGHRS, CDR2 YFSETQ. The V gene lost 2 bases and the J gene lost 3 bases, with 5 bases spanning the gap. Here the CDR3 reads CASSLGHYGYTF. CDR3 nucleotide sequence: TGCGCCAGCAGCTTAGGACACTATGGCTACACCTTC.

The V gene is TRBV6-5, the J gene TRBJ2-5, with a tentative D call TRBD1 (6 bases). V was shortened by 6 bases and J by 5 bases, with 7 bases between the two germline ends. The CDR3 sequence is 11 residues long. CDR1 is MNHEY and CDR2 is SVGAGI in the germline V gene. The DNA of the CDR3 is TGTGCCAGCAGCACAGGGGAGACCCAGTACTTC. This translates into CASSTGETQYF.

This clone was seen a handful of times. The chain couples TRBV7-9 to TRBJ2-2; perhaps TRBD2 as D (6 bases). CDR1 is SEHNR and CDR2 is FQNEAQ in the germline V gene (reference sequence). The ends were cut back, 7 bases at V and 3 bases at J, with 15 bases in the middle. CDR3 length equals 15 residues. CDR3: CASIEGGMHTGELFF. CDR3 bases: TGTGCCAGCATTGAGGGCGGGATGCACACCGGGGAGCTGTTTTTT.

This rearrangement joins TRBV2 to TRBJ1-6; D remains ambiguous. Germline V gives CDR1 SNHLY, CDR2 FYNNEI. V lost 7 bases, J lost 7 bases, and 11 bases lay in between. The CDR3 is made up of 13 amino acids. CDR3 loop: CASKSDQNSPLHF. CDR3 in DNA: TGTGCCAGCAAGTCCGACCAAAATTCACCCCTCCACTTT.